One sample yielded the 17 T cell receptor beta chains listed below, sequenced in a study of T cells after yellow fever vaccination. TCRdb independently ran MiXCR on the 5' RACE reads; one entry per CDR3 protein. The data contain around 590,000 distinct CDR3 sequences, 9% to 15% of them singletons. The source was PBMCs, collected on the day of the yellow fever booster vaccination. These TCRs come from a man under 40 who received the YFV17D yellow fever vaccine.

In this sample, this clonotype turned up a few times. The chain is built from TRBV20-1 and TRBJ2-7; D remains ambiguous. Germline V gene sequence: CDR1 DFQATT, CDR2 SNEGSKA (reference sequence). This CDR3 comprises 12 residues. V was pared by 0 bases and J by 6 bases, with 9 bases between. The CDR3 here is CSARDLLGEQYF. In DNA form, the CDR3 reads TGCAGTGCTAGAGATCTTTTGGGCGAGCAGTACTTC.

The chain recombines TRBV3-1 with TRBJ2-5, with 8 positions matching TRBD1. V shed 4 bases, J shed 3 bases, and the junction held 22 bases outside the gene matches. The germline gives CDR1 LGHDT, CDR2 YNNKEL (reference sequence). This CDR3 spans 20 amino acids. CDR3 sequence: CASSLMSSGRTGLGEETQYF. The DNA for the CDR3 is TGTGCCAGCAGCCTAATGTCATCCGGTCGGACAGGGTTAGGGGAAGAGACCCAGTACTTC.

The chain links TRBV7-6 to TRBJ2-2; 12 bases agree with TRBD2. J lost 5 bases, V lost 5 bases, and 15 bases had no gene match. Per the germline V gene, CDR1 is SGHVS and CDR2 is FNYEAQ. The CDR3 totals 19 residues. CDR3 protein: CASSRLVLAGGARTGELFF. CDR3 bases: TGTGCCAGCAGCCGCCTGGTACTAGCGGGAGGCGCGAGGACCGGGGAGCTGTTTTTT.

This clonotype was detected a few times. V is TRBV5-1 and J is TRBJ2-3; a possible D gene is TRBD1 (6 bases). CDR1 and CDR2 from the germline V gene are SGHRS and YFSETQ. This CDR3 region has 16 residues. Trimming pared 4 bases from V and 5 bases from J, leaving 20 bases between. In DNA form, the CDR3 reads TGCGCCAGCAGCCCAAACCCACAGGGTTCGAAAGATACGCAGTATTTT. Amino acids: CASSPNPQGSKDTQYF.

This chain connects TRBV14 to TRBJ2-5; D is undetermined. There are 14 residues in the CDR3. Trimming removed 2 bases at V and 0 bases at J, with 7 bases between. In germline, CDR1 is SGHDN, CDR2 FVKESK. CDR3 amino acids: CASSQPLYQETQYF. The CDR3 DNA reads as TGTGCCAGCAGCCAACCGTTGTACCAAGAGACCCAGTACTTC. Complete variable domain (other parts from reference TRBV14 and TRBJ2-5): EAGVTQFPSHSVIEKGQTVTLRCDPISGHDNLYWYRRVMGKEIKFLLHFVKESKQDESGMPNNRFLAERTGGTYSTLKVQPAELEDSGVYFCASSQPLYQETQYFGPGTRLLVL.

The V gene is TRBV18, the J gene TRBJ1-1, with D possibly TRBD1 on 6 matching bases. The germline gives CDR1 KGHSH, CDR2 LQKENI. The CDR3 extends over 16 amino acids. The V end was cut by 3 bases, the J end by 3 bases, with 17 bases between. CDR3 nucleotide sequence: TGTGCCAGCTCACCCGACATCGGGGGGGCGGACACTGAAGCTTTCTTT. Its translation is CASSPDIGGADTEAFF. Full variable domain (outside the CDR3, taken from reference TRBV18 and TRBJ1-1): NAGVMQNPRHLVRRRGQEARLRCSPMKGHSHVYWYRQLPEEGLKFMVYLQKENIIDESGMPKERFSAEFPKEGPSILRIQQVVRGDSAAYFCASSPDIGGADTEAFFGQGTRLTVV.

V usage is TRBV29-1 and J usage is TRBJ2-3; the match to TRBD1 covers 7 bases. Germline values: CDR1 SQVTM, CDR2 ANQGSEA. Trimming took 2 bases from V and 5 from J; bases not matched to a gene: 1. CDR3 length: 12 residues. The CDR3 nucleotides read TGCAGCGTTGAAAGGACAGGAGATACGCAGTATTTT. Translation: CSVERTGDTQYF.

The chain recombines TRBV28 with TRBJ2-3; D possibly corresponds to TRBD1 (5 bases). The CDR3 totals 14 residues. Germline CDR1 MDHEN, CDR2 SYDVKM. Trimming took off 8 bases at V and 1 base at J, with 13 bases between the two ends. This CDR3 reads CASGYRSGTDTQYF. CDR3 nucleotides: TGTGCCAGCGGGTACAGGTCTGGCACAGATACGCAGTATTTT.

This clonotype has only a few counts. The chain has TRBV27 and TRBJ2-3; D is unresolved. Per germline, CDR1 MNHEY and CDR2 SMNVEV (reference sequence). The V end lost 5 bases, the J end lost 4 bases, and 10 bases lay between the germline ends. The CDR3 runs 13 residues. The CDR3 loop is CASSPVWADTQYF. The CDR3 DNA reads TGTGCCAGCAGTCCGGTTTGGGCAGATACGCAGTATTTT.

This clonotype came up a few times. J is TRBJ2-1 and V is TRBV9; a possible D gene is TRBD1 (6 bases). Trimming stripped 0 bases from V and 5 bases from J, with 12 bases between. The CDR3 consists of 15 residues. Per the germline V gene, CDR1 is SGDLS and CDR2 is YYNGEE. DNA of the CDR3: TGTGCCAGCAGCGTAGGGGCAGGGGAACACAATGAGCAGTTCTTC. Its protein is CASSVGAGEHNEQFF.

V gene TRBV24-1 combines with J gene TRBJ2-1; 8 bases line up with TRBD2. The V segment lost 9 bases and the J segment 6 bases; nucleotides outside the gene matches: 12. The CDR3 consists of 15 residues. Germline V gives CDR1 KGHDR, CDR2 SFDVKD. The CDR3 DNA follows: TGTGCCACCGCCAGTGGGAAGCGGGAGCCCAATGAGCAGTTCTTC. Translated: CATASGKREPNEQFF.

This clonotype came up a few times. The chain joins TRBV20-1 to TRBJ1-1; no reliable D call. Germline CDR1 is DFQATT and CDR2 is SNEGSKA (reference sequence). The CDR3 extends over 12 amino acids. Trimming removed 0 bases from V and 8 bases from J, with 10 bases in between. DNA of the CDR3: TGCAGTGCTAGAGATGGCCCCGGGGAAGCTTTCTTT. Protein product: CSARDGPGEAFF.

This clonotype appeared a few times. The chain couples TRBV9 to TRBJ1-2, with D tentatively TRBD1 (5 bases). Trimming stripped 4 bases from V and 8 bases from J, with 12 bases between. Looked up from germline, CDR1 is SGDLS and CDR2 is YYNGEE. This CDR3 has 12 amino acids. CDR3 sequence (DNA): TGTGCCAGCAGCACCGGGACGGGGGGCTACACCTTC. It translates to CASSTGTGGYTF.

This chain uses TRBV11-3 with TRBJ2-2; no clear D gene. CDR1 and CDR2 from the germline V gene are SGHNT and YENEEA. The V end lost 3 bases, the J end lost 7 bases, and 12 bases lay between the germline ends. The CDR3 has 14 residues. The CDR3 sequence: CASSFGVLGGELFF. Here the CDR3 DNA reads TGTGCCAGCAGCTTTGGAGTCCTGGGCGGGGAGCTGTTTTTT.

This clonotype came up a few times. The J gene is TRBJ2-7, the V gene TRBV10-3; TRBD2 is a possible D gene (5 bases). V shed 4 bases and J shed 0 bases, with 10 bases lying between them. The CDR3 length is 14 residues. The germline gives CDR1 ENHRY, CDR2 SYGVKD. The CDR3 protein is CAISGAGSSYEQYF. The CDR3 nucleotides are TGTGCCATCAGTGGGGCGGGTTCCTCCTACGAGCAGTACTTC.

This clonotype was counted a few times. The gene calls are TRBV12-3 or TRBV12-4 and TRBJ2-2; TRBD2 matches 7 bases. The CDR3 sequence is 14 residues long. Trimming removed 10 bases from V and 4 bases from J; junction bases left unmatched: 9. The CDR3 DNA reads as TGTGCCACCGGGAGGCTAGCGAGCACCGGGGAGCTGTTTTTT. It translates to CATGRLASTGELFF.

The chain carries TRBV6-5 and TRBJ1-3; D not certain. The CDR3 runs 16 residues. V was cut by 0 bases and J by 0 bases, with 9 bases left in between. Germline-derived CDR1 and CDR2 are MNHEY and SVGAGI. CDR3 residues: CASSYSGPHSGNTIYF. In DNA, the CDR3 is TGTGCCAGCAGTTACTCAGGGCCCCACTCTGGAAACACCATATATTTT.